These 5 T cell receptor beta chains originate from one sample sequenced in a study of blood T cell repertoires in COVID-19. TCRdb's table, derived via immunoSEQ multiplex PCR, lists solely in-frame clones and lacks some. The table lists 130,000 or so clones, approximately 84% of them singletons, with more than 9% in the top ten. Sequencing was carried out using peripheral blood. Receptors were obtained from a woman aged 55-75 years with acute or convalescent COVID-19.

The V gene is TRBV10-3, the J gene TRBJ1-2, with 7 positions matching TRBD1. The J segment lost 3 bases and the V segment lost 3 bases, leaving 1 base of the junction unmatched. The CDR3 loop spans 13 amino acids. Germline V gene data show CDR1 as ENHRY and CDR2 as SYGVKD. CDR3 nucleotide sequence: TGTGCCATCAGTGATCAGGGGGACTATGGCTACACCTTC. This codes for CAISDQGDYGYTF.

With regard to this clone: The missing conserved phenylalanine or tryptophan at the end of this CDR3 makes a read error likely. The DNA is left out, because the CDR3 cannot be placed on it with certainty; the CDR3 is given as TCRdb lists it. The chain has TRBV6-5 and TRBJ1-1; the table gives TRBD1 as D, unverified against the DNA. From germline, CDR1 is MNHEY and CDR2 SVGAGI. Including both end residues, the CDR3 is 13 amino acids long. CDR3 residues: CASSFRQEGALTA.

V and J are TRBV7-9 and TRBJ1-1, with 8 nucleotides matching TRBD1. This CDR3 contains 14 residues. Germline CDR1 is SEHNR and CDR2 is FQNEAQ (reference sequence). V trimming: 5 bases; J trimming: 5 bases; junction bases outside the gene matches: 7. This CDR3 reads CASSQQGGWTEAFF. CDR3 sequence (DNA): TGTGCCAGCAGCCAACAGGGGGGTTGGACTGAAGCTTTCTTT.

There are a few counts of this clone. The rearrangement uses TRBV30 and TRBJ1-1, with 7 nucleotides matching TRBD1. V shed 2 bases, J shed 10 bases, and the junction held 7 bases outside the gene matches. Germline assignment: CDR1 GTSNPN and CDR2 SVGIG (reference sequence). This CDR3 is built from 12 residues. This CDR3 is CAWSYTGVGAFF. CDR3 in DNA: TGTGCCTGGAGTTACACAGGGGTAGGAGCTTTCTTT.

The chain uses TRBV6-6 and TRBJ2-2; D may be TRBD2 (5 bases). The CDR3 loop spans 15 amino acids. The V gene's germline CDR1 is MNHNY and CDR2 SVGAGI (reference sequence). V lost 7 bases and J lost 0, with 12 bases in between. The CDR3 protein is CASTPRAANTGELFF. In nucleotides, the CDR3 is TGTGCCAGCACCCCGCGGGCCGCGAACACCGGGGAGCTGTTTTTT.